One and the same sample provided the 29 T cell receptor beta chains below, sequenced in a study of chemoradiotherapy in HPV16-positive cancers (dated by TCRdb to between 2020 and 2023). Library prep was done by the immunoSEQ multiplex PCR assay. TCRdb retrieved this table from immuneACCESS and kept in-frame rearrangements only. Not all clones are present; in checked studies, unresolved V genes account for under half, and no reason is known for the remainder. Within this sample are fewer than 16,000 clones, with about three quarters of them counted one time only. Roughly 9.6% of the sample goes to the ten largest clones. The sample was collected from a patient who underwent chemoradiotherapy. The receptor set was obtained from a human donor with HPV-associated anogenital cancer.

This clone was seen more than once but under ten times. The chain combines TRBV6-5 with TRBJ2-4; maybe TRBD1 (6 bases). Germline-derived CDR1 and CDR2 are MNHEY and SVGAGI. Between the trimmed V and J ends, which lost 5 bases and 7 bases, there was a span of 12 bases. There are 13 residues in the CDR3. The CDR3: CASSTGSRNIQYF. The CDR3 nucleotides are TGTGCCAGCAGTACAGGGTCGAGGAACATTCAGTACTTC.

Of note for this clone: This sample also contains other DNA sequences that code for the same CDR3. This chain connects TRBV9 to TRBJ2-3; D is ambiguous. The CDR3 covers 13 residues. Germline CDR1 reads SGDLS; CDR2 reads YYNGEE. Trimming shortened V by 0 bases and J by 4 bases, and 6 bases separated the two germline ends. As DNA, the CDR3 is TGTGCCAGCAGCGTAGGTAGCCCAGATACGCAGTATTTT. Translating it yields CASSVGSPDTQYF.

This clone is termed medium-sized (0.01 to 0.1%). The chain carries TRBV27 and TRBJ2-1; no clear D. The V end lost 5 bases, the J end lost 5 bases, and 7 bases lay between the germline ends. The CDR3 consists of 12 residues. The germline V gene has CDR1 MNHEY and CDR2 SMNVEV (reference sequence). The CDR3 nucleotides read TGTGCCAGCAGTATGATGGACAATGAGCAGTTCTTC. Amino acids: CASSMMDNEQFF.

The rearrangement uses TRBV30 and TRBJ2-1; 7 nucleotides match TRBD2. The germline CDR1 and CDR2 sequences are GTSNPN and SVGIG (reference sequence). The CDR3 is 17 residues long. V was clipped by 0 bases and J by 3 bases; unmatched bases: 11. The CDR3 region has the DNA TGTGCCTGGAGTGTAGGTGGCGCTAGCGGCATCTACAATGAGCAGTTCTTC. The encoded protein is CAWSVGGASGIYNEQFF.

This clone occurred a few times. The chain links TRBV28 to TRBJ1-5; 9 bases agree with TRBD1. Trimming cost V 6 bases and J 6 bases; bases outside gene matches: 12. In germline, CDR1 is MDHEN, CDR2 SYDVKM. This CDR3 spans 16 amino acids. The CDR3 DNA reads TGTGCCAGCAGACGACAAACAGGGGGCTTTCGTCAGCCCCAGCATTTT. Translated: CASRRQTGGFRQPQHF.

The rearrangement joins TRBV6-5 to TRBJ2-7; weak D call: TRBD2 (6 bases). The CDR3 sequence is 15 residues long. Trimming pared 2 bases from V and 2 bases from J, leaving 13 bases between. Germline V gene sequence: CDR1 MNHEY, CDR2 SVGAGI. The DNA of the CDR3 is TGTGCCAGCAGTTACAGGGGCGGGGCTACCTACGAGCAGTACTTC. Translation gives CASSYRGGATYEQYF.

This rearrangement joins TRBV7-2 to TRBJ2-1; D is uncertain. Germline CDR1 reads SGHTA; CDR2 reads FQGNSA. CDR3 length equals 13 residues. Trimming left V 1 base short and J 8 bases short, with 9 bases between. CDR3 loop: CASSLVSGDEQFF. The DNA for the CDR3 is TGTGCCAGCAGCTTAGTCTCTGGGGATGAGCAGTTCTTC.

This clone is a singleton in its sample. The chain joins TRBV6-6 to TRBJ1-1; D is unresolved. With 5 bases removed from V and 1 base from J, the gap between germline ends came to 5 bases. The CDR3 runs to 12 residues. The germline CDR1 and CDR2 sequences are MNHNY and SVGAGI (reference sequence). CDR3 sequence reads: CASSLRNTEAFF. CDR3 bases: TGTGCCAGCAGTCTCAGGAACACTGAAGCTTTCTTT.

The chain combines TRBV27 with TRBJ2-5; D is perhaps TRBD1 or TRBD2 (5 bases each). V lost 4 bases to trimming and J lost 5 bases, with 14 bases between them. This CDR3 has 14 residues. The V gene's germline CDR1 is MNHEY and CDR2 SMNVEV (reference sequence). For the CDR3, the DNA is TGTGCCAGCAGTTCGGGACCAACATGGGAGACCCAGTACTTC. The encoded protein is CASSSGPTWETQYF.

The CDR3 coding sequence is TGCGCCAGCAGCCAAGATCGAGTAGGTCCCCTGGACTATGGCTACACCTTC. Translating it yields CASSQDRVGPLDYGYTF. The rearrangement uses TRBV4-3 and TRBJ1-2; D call uncertain. Germline loops: CDR1 LGHNA, CDR2 YSLEER. CDR3 size: 17 residues. V shed 0 bases and J shed 3 bases, with 17 bases lying between them.

A remark on this clone: Its ends do not fully match the called genes, so a read error is possible. J is TRBJ2-1 and V is TRBV6-1; possibly TRBD2 for D (6 bases). Germline V gives CDR1 MNHNS, CDR2 SASEGT. The CDR3 loop spans 16 amino acids. The CDR3 loop is CASREGLGGEANEQFF. Written as DNA, the CDR3 is TGTGCCAGCAGGGAAGGGCTGGGGGGTGAGGCGAATGAGCAGTTCTTC.

In DNA, the CDR3 is TGCAGCGTTAGGGATAGCAATCAGCCCCAGCATTTT. This encodes CSVRDSNQPQHF. The chain combines TRBV29-1 with TRBJ1-5; D unclear. CDR1 and CDR2 (germline): SQVTM, ANQGSEA. V was shortened by 5 bases and J by 0 bases, with 5 bases between the two germline ends. The CDR3 runs to 12 residues.

This clone occurred a few times. The V gene is TRBV6-4, the J gene TRBJ2-6; D gene unclear. The germline V and J ends were trimmed by 8 bases and 0 bases, with 8 bases remaining between them. Per germline, CDR1 MRHNA and CDR2 SNTAGT. The CDR3 is 14 amino acids. The chain's CDR3 is CASRPYSGANVLTF. In DNA, the CDR3 is TGTGCCAGCCGACCATACTCTGGGGCCAACGTCCTGACTTTC.

The rearrangement uses TRBV27 and TRBJ2-5; 8 bases map to TRBD1. The CDR3 consists of 15 residues. CDR1 MNHEY and CDR2 SMNVEV come from the germline V gene (reference sequence). The ends lost 6 bases at V and 3 bases at J; junction bases unmatched: 9. The CDR3 loop is CASSLRRTGKETQYF. The CDR3 DNA follows: TGTGCCAGCAGCCTCCGCAGGACAGGGAAAGAGACCCAGTACTTC.

The V gene is TRBV7-2, the J gene TRBJ2-7, with D maybe TRBD1 (6 bases). The germline V gene encodes CDR1 SGHTA and CDR2 FQGNSA. The CDR3 totals 13 residues. Trimming removed 3 bases at V and 5 bases at J, with 11 bases between. This CDR3 reads CASSFLQGHEQYF. The CDR3 region has the DNA TGTGCCAGCAGCTTTCTACAGGGACACGAGCAGTACTTC.

The chain employs TRBV4-3 and TRBJ2-7; D may be TRBD1 or TRBD2 (5 bases each). The CDR3 is 18 residues long. Trimming shortened V by 4 bases and J by 2 bases, and 24 bases separated the two germline ends. In germline, CDR1 is LGHNA, CDR2 YSLEER. The CDR3 DNA sequence: TGCGCCAGCAGCCGTCACCCCCCGACCGGGGCCGAGACCTACGAGCAGTACTTC. Translated: CASSRHPPTGAETYEQYF.

The rearrangement joins TRBV30 to TRBJ2-3; D is undetermined. The CDR3 is made up of 14 amino acids. Looked up from germline, CDR1 is GTSNPN and CDR2 is SVGIG (reference sequence). V lost 6 bases and J 0 bases, leaving 13 bases between the germline ends. Written as DNA, the CDR3 is TGTGCCTGTAAAGGACCCTCTAGCACAGATACGCAGTATTTT. The encoded protein is CACKGPSSTDTQYF.

The rearrangement links TRBV7-9 to TRBJ1-5; 9 nucleotides match TRBD1. V lost 1 base and J lost 10; bases outside the gene matches: 5. This CDR3 has 14 amino acids. From germline, CDR1 is SEHNR and CDR2 FQNEAQ (reference sequence). CDR3 residues: CASSLGGTGSPQHF. Here the CDR3 DNA reads TGTGCCAGCAGCTTAGGAGGGACAGGGTCCCCCCAGCATTTT. Together with reference TRBV7-9 and TRBJ1-5, the CDR3 gives the full variable domain: DTGVSQNPRHKITKRGQNVTFRCDPISEHNRLYWYRQTLGQGPEFLTYFQNEAQLEKSRLLSDRFSAERPKGSFSTLEIQRTEQGDSAMYLCASSLGGTGSPQHFGDGTRLSIL.

This chain joins TRBV6-6 and TRBJ1-6; 8 bases match TRBD1. The CDR3 extends over 15 amino acids. Germline values: CDR1 MNHNY, CDR2 SVGAGI (reference sequence). J lost 10 bases, V lost 5 bases, and 10 bases had no gene match. CDR3 sequence: CASSPWTGKGSPLHF. CDR3 DNA sequence: TGTGCCAGCAGTCCCTGGACAGGGAAAGGGTCACCCCTCCACTTT.

This clone turned up a few times. The rearrangement links TRBV4-1 to TRBJ1-3; D remains unclear. Trimming took off 4 bases at V and 4 bases at J, with 14 bases between the two ends. From germline, CDR1 is MGHRA and CDR2 YSYEKL. The CDR3 length is 15 residues. CDR3 protein: CASSPLFLGGNTIYF. CDR3 DNA sequence: TGCGCCAGCAGCCCCCTTTTCCTAGGGGGAAACACCATATATTTT.

The V gene is TRBV6-4, the J gene TRBJ2-2, with 7 positions matching TRBD2. J gave up 3 bases and V 4 bases, and 8 bases lay outside the gene matches. Looked up from germline, CDR1 is MRHNA and CDR2 is SNTAGT. The CDR3 has 16 residues. CDR3 protein: CASSGGRAGDTGELFF. The CDR3 region has the DNA TGTGCCAGCAGTGGTGGGCGGGCGGGGGACACCGGGGAGCTGTTTTTT.

The J gene is TRBJ2-7, the V gene TRBV7-3; D not certain. The CDR3 length is 15 residues. Trimming cost V 3 bases and J 9 bases, with 21 bases left between them. The V gene's germline CDR1 is SGHTA and CDR2 FQGTGA. CDR3 residues: CASSFYVLGPSGQYF. In DNA form, the CDR3 reads TGTGCCAGCAGCTTTTACGTCCTAGGACCCTCCGGGCAGTACTTC.

This clone has only a few counts. CDR3 DNA: TGTGCCAGCAGTGAGTTGGGGGCCTCTCCCCTCCACTTT. Its translation: CASSELGASPLHF. This sequence joins TRBV6-1 and TRBJ1-6; possible D gene TRBD1, 6 bases. V was trimmed by 3 bases and J by 13 bases, leaving 13 bases between them. The CDR3 totals 13 residues. CDR1 MNHNS and CDR2 SASEGT come from the germline V gene.

This clone was seen more than once but under ten times. This chain links TRBV7-9 with TRBJ1-2; perhaps TRBD1 as D (5 bases). Per the germline V gene, CDR1 is SEHNR and CDR2 is FQNEAQ (reference sequence). The CDR3 is 14 amino acids. Between the trimmed V and J ends, which lost 1 base and 4 bases, there was a span of 10 bases. The CDR3 is CASSLGTPPYGYTF. CDR3 nucleotides: TGTGCCAGCAGCTTAGGGACACCTCCCTATGGCTACACCTTC.

J is TRBJ1-2 and V is TRBV30; maybe TRBD1 (5 bases). Deletions cut 4 bases from V and 8 bases from J, with 20 bases between. The CDR3 runs to 14 residues. CDR1 is GTSNPN, CDR2 SVGIG, per germline (reference sequence). The CDR3 loop reads CAWNAGLSHRGYTF. The CDR3 DNA reads as TGTGCCTGGAACGCAGGGCTATCTCATCGGGGCTACACCTTC.

The chain joins TRBV30 to TRBJ1-6; D not resolved. Germline CDR1 reads GTSNPN; CDR2 reads SVGIG (reference sequence). Trimming took off 1 base at V and 5 bases at J, with 6 bases between the two ends. The CDR3 covers 13 residues. The CDR3 sequence is CAWSEPHNSPLHF. The DNA of the CDR3 is TGTGCCTGGAGTGAACCCCATAATTCACCCCTCCACTTT.

This chain joins TRBV7-9 and TRBJ2-1; D gene unclear. CDR3 length: 15 amino acids. Germline CDR1 and CDR2: SEHNR and FQNEAQ (reference sequence). Trimming stripped 7 bases from V and 0 bases from J, with 13 bases between. The CDR3 is CASNPMGSSYNEQFF. CDR3 sequence (DNA): TGTGCCAGCAACCCGATGGGTAGCTCCTACAATGAGCAGTTCTTC.

The chain joins TRBV30 to TRBJ1-1; D not resolved. The germline V gene encodes CDR1 GTSNPN and CDR2 SVGIG (reference sequence). The CDR3 contains 13 residues. V lost 8 bases, J lost 0 bases, and 13 bases lay in between. CDR3 residues: CARTLVLNTEAFF. CDR3 bases: TGTGCCAGAACCCTAGTGCTGAACACTGAAGCTTTCTTT.

The genes are TRBV6-4 and TRBJ2-2, with D tentatively TRBD1 (6 bases). The CDR3 sequence is 15 residues long. The V end was cut by 3 bases, the J end by 6 bases, with 14 bases between. Looked up from germline, CDR1 is MRHNA and CDR2 is SNTAGT. The CDR3 bases are TGTGCCAGCAGTGATCAAACCCAGGGGCCCGGGGAGCTGTTTTTT. This translates into CASSDQTQGPGELFF.